This T cell receptor beta chain was profiled in a study of low-dose radiotherapy and immunotherapy resistance in tumors. Study details: 1 Gy per fraction was delivered to Cohort 2 every two weeks, for 13 Gy total over 26 weeks. Given every two weeks, intravenous cyclophosphamide 200 mg/m2 preceded radiation and immunotherapy by one day.

Indicated time point: before trial treatment. The V and J ends lost 4 bases and 4 bases respectively, with 15 bases between them. This CDR3 is 15 amino acids long. Germline-derived CDR1 and CDR2 are SGDLS and YYNGEE. This clonotype showed up many times. Using a constant-region primer together with a V-primer adapter, TCRs were subjected to roughly 18 PCR cycles of amplification. Amplification of isolated mRNA was accomplished via in vitro transcription. Each CDR3 protein is one row after TCRdb ran MiXCR on the reads. The repertoire consists of about 46,000 distinct CDR3 sequences, with roughly 12% occurring once and the leading ten covering approximately 6.2%.

The sequence derives from a female donor with ovarian cancer. Here the sequenced sample was PBMCs, taken before treatment. The J gene is TRBJ1-5, the V gene TRBV9; D not certain. The DNA of the CDR3 is TGTGCCAGCAGCCCTGGACCGCTTCGAAATCAGCCCCAGCATTTT. Protein sequence: CASSPGPLRNQPQHF.